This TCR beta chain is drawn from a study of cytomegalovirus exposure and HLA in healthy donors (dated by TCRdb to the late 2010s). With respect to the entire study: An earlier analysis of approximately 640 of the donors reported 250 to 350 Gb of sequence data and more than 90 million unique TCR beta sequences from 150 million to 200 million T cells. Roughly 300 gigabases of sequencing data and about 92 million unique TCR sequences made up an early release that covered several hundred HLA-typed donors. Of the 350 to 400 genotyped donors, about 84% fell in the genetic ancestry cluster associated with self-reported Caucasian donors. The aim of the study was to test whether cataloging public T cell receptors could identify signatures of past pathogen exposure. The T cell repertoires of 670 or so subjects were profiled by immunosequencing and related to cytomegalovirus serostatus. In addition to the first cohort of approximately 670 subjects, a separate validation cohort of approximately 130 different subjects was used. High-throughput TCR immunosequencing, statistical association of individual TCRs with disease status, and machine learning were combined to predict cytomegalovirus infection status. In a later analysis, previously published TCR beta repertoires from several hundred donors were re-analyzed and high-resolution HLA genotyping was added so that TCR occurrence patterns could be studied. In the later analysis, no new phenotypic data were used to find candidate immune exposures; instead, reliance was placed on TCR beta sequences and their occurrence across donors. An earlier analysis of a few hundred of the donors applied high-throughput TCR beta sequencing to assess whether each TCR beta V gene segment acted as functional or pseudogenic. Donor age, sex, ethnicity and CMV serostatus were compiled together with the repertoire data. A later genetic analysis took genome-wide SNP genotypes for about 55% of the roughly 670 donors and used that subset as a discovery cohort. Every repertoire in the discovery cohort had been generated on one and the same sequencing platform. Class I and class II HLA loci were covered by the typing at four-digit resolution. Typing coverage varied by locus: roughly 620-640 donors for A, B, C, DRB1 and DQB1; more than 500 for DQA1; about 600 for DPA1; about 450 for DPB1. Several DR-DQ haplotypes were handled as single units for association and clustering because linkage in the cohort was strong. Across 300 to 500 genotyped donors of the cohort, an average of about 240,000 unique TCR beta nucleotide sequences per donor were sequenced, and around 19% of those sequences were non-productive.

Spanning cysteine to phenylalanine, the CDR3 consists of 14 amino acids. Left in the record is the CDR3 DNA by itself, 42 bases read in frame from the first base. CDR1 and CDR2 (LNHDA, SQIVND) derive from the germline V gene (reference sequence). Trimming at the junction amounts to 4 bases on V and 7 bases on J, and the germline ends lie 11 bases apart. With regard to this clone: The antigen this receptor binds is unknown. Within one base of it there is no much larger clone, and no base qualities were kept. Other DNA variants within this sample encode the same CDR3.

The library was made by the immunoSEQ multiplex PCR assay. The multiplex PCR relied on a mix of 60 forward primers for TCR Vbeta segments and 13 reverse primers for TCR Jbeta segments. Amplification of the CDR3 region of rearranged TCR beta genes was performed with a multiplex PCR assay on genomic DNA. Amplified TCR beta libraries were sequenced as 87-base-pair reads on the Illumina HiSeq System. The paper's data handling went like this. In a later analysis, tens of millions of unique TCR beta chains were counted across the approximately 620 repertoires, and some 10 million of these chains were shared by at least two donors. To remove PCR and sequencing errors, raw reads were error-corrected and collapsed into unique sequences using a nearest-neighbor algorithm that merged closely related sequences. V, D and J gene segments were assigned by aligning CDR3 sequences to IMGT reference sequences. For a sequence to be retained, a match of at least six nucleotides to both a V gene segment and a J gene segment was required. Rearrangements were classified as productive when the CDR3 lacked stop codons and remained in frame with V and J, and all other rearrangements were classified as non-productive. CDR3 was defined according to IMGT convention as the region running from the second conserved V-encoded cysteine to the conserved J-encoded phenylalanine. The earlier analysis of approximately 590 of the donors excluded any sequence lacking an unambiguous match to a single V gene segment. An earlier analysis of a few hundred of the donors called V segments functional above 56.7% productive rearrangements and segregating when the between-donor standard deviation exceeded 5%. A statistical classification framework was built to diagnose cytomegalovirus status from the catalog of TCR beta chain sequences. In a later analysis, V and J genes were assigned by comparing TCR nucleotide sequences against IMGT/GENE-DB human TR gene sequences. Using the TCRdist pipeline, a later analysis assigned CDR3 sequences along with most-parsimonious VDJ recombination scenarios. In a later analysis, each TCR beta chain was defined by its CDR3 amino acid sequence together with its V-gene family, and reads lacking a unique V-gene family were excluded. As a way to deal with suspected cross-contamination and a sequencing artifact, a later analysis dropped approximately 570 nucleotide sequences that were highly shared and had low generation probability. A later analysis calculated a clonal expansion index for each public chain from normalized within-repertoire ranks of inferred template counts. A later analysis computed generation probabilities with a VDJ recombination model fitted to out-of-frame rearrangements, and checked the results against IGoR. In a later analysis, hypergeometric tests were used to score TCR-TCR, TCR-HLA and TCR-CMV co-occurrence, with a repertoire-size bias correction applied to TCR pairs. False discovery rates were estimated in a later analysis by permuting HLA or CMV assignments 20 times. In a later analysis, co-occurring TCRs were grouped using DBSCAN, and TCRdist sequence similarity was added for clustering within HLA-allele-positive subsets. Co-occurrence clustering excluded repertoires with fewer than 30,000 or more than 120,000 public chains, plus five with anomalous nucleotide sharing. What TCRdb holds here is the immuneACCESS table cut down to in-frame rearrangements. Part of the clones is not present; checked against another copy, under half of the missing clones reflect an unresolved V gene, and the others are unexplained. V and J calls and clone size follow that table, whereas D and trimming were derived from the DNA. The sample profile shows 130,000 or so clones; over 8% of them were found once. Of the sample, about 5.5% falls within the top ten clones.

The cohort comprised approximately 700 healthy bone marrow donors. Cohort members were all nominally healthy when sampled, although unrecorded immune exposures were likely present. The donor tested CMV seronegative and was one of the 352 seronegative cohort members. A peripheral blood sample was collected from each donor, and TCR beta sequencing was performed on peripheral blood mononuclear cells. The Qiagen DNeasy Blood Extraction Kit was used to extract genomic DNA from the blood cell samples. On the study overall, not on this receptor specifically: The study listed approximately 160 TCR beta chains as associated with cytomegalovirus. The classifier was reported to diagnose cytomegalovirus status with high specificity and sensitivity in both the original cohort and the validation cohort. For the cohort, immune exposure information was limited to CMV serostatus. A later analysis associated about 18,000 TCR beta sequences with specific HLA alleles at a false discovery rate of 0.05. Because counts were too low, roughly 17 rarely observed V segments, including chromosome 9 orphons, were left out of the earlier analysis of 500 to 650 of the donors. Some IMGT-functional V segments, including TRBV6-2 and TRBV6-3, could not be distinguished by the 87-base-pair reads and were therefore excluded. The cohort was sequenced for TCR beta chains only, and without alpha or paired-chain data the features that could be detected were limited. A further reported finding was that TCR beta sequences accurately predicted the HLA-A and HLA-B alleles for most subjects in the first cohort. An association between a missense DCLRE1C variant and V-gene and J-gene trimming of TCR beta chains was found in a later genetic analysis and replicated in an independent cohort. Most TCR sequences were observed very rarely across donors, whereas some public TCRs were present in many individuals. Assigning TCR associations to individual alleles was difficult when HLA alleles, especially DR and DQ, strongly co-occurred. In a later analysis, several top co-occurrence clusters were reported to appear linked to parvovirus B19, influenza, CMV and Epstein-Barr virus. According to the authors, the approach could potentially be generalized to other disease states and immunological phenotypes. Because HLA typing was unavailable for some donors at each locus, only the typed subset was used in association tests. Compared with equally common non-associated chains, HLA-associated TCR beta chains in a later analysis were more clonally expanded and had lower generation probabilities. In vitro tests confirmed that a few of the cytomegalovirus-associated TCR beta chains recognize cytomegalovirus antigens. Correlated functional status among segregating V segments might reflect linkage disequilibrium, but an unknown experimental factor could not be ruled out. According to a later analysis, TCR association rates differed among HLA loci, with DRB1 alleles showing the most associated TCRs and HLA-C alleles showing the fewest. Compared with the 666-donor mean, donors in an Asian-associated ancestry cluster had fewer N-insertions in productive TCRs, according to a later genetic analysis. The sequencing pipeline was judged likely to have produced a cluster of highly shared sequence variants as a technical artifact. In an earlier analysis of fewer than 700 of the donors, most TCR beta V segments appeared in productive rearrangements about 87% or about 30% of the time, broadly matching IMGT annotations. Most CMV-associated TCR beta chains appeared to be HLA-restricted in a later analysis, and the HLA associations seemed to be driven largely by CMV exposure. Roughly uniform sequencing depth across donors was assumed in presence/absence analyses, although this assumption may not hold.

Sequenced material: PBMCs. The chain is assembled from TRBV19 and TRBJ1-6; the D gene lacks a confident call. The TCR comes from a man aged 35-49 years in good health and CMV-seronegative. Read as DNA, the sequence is TGTGCCAGTAGTAAACGAGGCCCAAATTCACCCCTCCACTTT. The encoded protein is CASSKRGPNSPLHF.